This T cell receptor (beta chain) was sequenced during a study of cytotoxic CD8 clonotypes in ibrutinib-treated CLL (dated by TCRdb to the early 2020s). Regarding the complete study: The cohort included about 15 treatment-naive and fewer than 12 relapsed/refractory patients; 17 were IGHV unmutated. Partial responses were observed in some 24 patients and complete responses in 2; after a median follow-up of about 69 months, remission was maintained in around 14 patients and progression was observed in about twelve. Response samples were taken after a median of around 13 months on treatment, ranging from about 6 to 36 months. An average of 255,043 productive templates and tens of thousands of productive rearrangements was obtained per sample. Longitudinal samples were available for about 30% of the roughly 86 trial participants. Cryopreserved peripheral blood mononuclear cells were collected before treatment, at response, and at either disease progression or sustained remission. Every sample from remission and from progressive disease was obtained while the patients were still on ibrutinib. Broader findings and caveats from the paper: Public clonotypes were found to be uncommon and were observed to contract or remain stable during treatment; the increase in clonality was shown to reflect expansion of private clonotypes at ibrutinib response. Baseline clonality was found to be higher than that of age-matched healthy donors and was strongly correlated with circulating CD8+ T-cell counts. Sustained-remission and progressing patients did not have matched sampling times, and lymph node repertoires were not examined. Clonality rose at ibrutinib response, remained stable during sustained remission, and dropped back toward baseline at progression.

Sample time point, as interpreted from the label and publication: eleven to twelve months on ibrutinib. For TCR beta library preparation, roughly 2 micrograms of genomic DNA was extracted from cryopreserved PBMCs. Longitudinal blood samples from CLL patients on ibrutinib monotherapy were analyzed using high-throughput TCR beta sequencing. Patients were enrolled in a phase 2 open-label single-center ibrutinib monotherapy trial. About this clone: The clone's antigen remains unknown. Per-base qualities were not stored, and no clone one base away is much larger.

Each clonotype received, on average, 10x coverage in deep resolution sequencing performed on a MiSeq, where the target depth lay between 1 in 1 million and 1 in 200,000 T cells. The immunoSEQ hsTCRB Kit was used to generate TCR beta libraries. In the original analysis: ImmunoSEQ Data Assistant and ImmunoSEQ Analyzer were used for data analysis, and V, D and J genes were assigned according to IMGT definitions. Clonality, which ranges from 0 to 1, was calculated as one minus the normalized Shannon entropy of productive rearrangement frequencies. Only overrepresented clonotypes making up at least 0.05% of the repertoire of each patient were included in the public clonotype analysis. Repertoires from about a dozen age-matched healthy donors in immuneACCESS were used as clonality controls. TCRdb provides this immuneACCESS table in a form limited to in-frame rearrangements. Some clones are lacking; in checked studies, under half of them reflect an unresolved V gene, and why the rest are absent is not known. That table is the source of V, J and clone size, and D and trimming were worked out from the DNA. The sample table shows about 140,000 clones, and 70% to 80% are seen once. The leading ten clones occupy 25% to 30% of the sample.

Its CDR3 holds 12 amino acids, cysteine through phenylalanine. Of all the DNA, just the CDR3 is kept, 36 bases in frame from base 1. Taken from the germline V gene, the CDR1 and CDR2 loops are MDHEN and SYDVKM. Cut back by 4 bases and 1 base, the V and J ends lie 3 bases apart. The sample consisted of PBMCs, taken after 12 months of ibrutinib treatment. This sequence was found in a human donor with chronic lymphocytic leukemia. The chain couples TRBV28 to TRBJ2-3; the D segment cannot be called with confidence. At the DNA level, the sequence is TGTGCCAGCAGTTCAGGCACAGATACGCAGTATTTT. It encodes CASSSGTDTQYF. Beyond the CDR3, the reference TRBV28 and TRBJ2-3 genes provide the residues; the full variable domain reads: DVKVTQSSRYLVKRTGEKVFLECVQDMDHENMFWYRQDPGLGLRLIYFSYDVKMKEKGDIPEGYSVSREKKERFSLILESASTNQTSMYLCASSSGTDTQYFGPGTRLTVL.